Listed below are T cell receptor beta chains from one sample, sequenced in a study of CD8 T cells in Susac syndrome. TCRdb fed the immunoSEQ multiplex PCR reads into MiXCR, producing one record per CDR3 protein. The sample contains under 95,000 distinct CDR3 sequences, just under 95% of which appear only once. Sample: CD8+ T cells from PBMCs. Source of these receptors: a human donor with Susac syndrome. Each CDR3 is given with its conserved first and last residue. The order of the fields is D gene, V gene, clone size, J gene, CDR3 protein, CDR3 DNA. A D gene is named only where the DNA matches it firmly. Clone size appears in some rows only: once, few, many, or a class for an expanded clone.

TRBD1	TRBV5-6	-	TRBJ2-3	CASSSGTGLQYF	TGTGCCAGCAGCTCCGGGACAGGTTTACAGTATTTT
-	TRBV5-8	-	TRBJ1-5	CASSLDIQPQHF	TGTGCCAGCAGCTTGGATATTCAGCCCCAGCATTTT
-	TRBV19	-	TRBJ2-1	CASSIGASYNEQFF	TGTGCCAGTAGTATCGGAGCTAGTTACAATGAGCAGTTCTTC
-	TRBV29-1	-	TRBJ1-2	CSVPAGNGYTF	TGCAGCGTTCCGGCAGGGAATGGCTACACCTTC
-	TRBV27	-	TRBJ2-3	CASSLLGPSTDTQYF	TGTGCCAGCAGTTTATTGGGCCCTAGCACAGATACGCAGTATTTT
-	TRBV15	-	TRBJ2-5	CATSRDSLKTQYF	TGTGCCACCAGCAGAGATTCTCTTAAGACCCAGTACTTC
TRBD2	TRBV4-3	-	TRBJ2-7	CASSPGLAGGKHEQYF	TGCGCCAGCAGCCCGGGACTAGCGGGAGGAAAGCACGAGCAGTACTTC
-	TRBV12-5	-	TRBJ1-1	CASGPRERNTEAFF	TGTGCTAGTGGTCCTCGCGAAAGGAACACTGAAGCTTTCTTT
-	TRBV27	-	TRBJ1-2	CASSLGGGYGYTF	TGTGCCAGCAGTTTAGGCGGCGGATATGGCTACACCTTC
-	TRBV28	-	TRBJ2-1	CAIQGVHEQFF	TGTGCCATCCAGGGAGTCCATGAGCAGTTCTTC
-	TRBV27	-	TRBJ2-3	CASTSTDTQYF	TGTGCCAGCACCAGCACAGATACGCAGTATTTT
-	TRBV29-1	once	TRBJ1-1	CSVKQPNTEAFF	TGCAGCGTTAAACAGCCGAACACTGAAGCTTTCTTT
-	TRBV29-1	-	TRBJ1-2	CSVEDHGDPNYGYTF	TGCAGCGTTGAAGATCATGGGGACCCTAACTATGGCTACACCTTC
-	TRBV30	-	TRBJ2-7	CAWSTYREWASYEQYF	TGTGCCTGGAGTACTTACAGGGAGTGGGCTTCCTACGAGCAGTACTTC
-	TRBV6-5	-	TRBJ2-1	CASSSTTTRSSYNEQFF	TGTGCCAGCAGTTCGACGACGACTAGGAGCTCCTACAATGAGCAGTTCTTC
-	TRBV27	-	TRBJ2-1	CASTAGALLDEQFF	TGTGCCAGCACCGCGGGGGCCTTGCTAGATGAGCAGTTCTTC